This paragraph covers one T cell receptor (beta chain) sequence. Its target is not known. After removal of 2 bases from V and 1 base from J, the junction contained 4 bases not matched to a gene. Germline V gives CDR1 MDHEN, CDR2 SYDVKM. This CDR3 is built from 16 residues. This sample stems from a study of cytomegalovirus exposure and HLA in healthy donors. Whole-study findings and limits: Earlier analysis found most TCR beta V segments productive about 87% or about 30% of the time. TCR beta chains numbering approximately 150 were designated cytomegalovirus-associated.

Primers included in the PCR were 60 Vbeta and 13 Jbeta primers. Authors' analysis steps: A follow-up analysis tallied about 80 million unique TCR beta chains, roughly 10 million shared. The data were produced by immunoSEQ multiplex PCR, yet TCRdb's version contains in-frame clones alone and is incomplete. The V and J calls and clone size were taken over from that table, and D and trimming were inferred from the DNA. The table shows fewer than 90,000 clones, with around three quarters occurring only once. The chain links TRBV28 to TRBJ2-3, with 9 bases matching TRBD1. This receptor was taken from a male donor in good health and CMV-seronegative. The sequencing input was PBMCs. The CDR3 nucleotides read TGTGCCAGCAGTTTAAACAGGGGGCCCGGCACAGATACGCAGTATTTT. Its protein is CASSLNRGPGTDTQYF.